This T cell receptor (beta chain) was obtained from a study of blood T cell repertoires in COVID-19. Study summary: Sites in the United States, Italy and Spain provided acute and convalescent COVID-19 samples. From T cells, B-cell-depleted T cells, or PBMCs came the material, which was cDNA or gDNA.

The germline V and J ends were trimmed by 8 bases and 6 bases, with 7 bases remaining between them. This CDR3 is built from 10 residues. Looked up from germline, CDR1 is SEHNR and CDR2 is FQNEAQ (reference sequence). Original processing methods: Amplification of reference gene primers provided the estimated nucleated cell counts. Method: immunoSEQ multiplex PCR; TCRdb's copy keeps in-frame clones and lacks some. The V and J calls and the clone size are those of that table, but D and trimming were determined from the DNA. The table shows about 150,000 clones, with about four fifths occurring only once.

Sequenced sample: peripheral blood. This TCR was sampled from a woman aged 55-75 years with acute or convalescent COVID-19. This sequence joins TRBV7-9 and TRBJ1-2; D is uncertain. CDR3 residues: CASGRDGYTF. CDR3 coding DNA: TGTGCCAGCGGTCGCGATGGCTACACCTTC. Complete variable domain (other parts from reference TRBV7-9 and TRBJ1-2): DTGVSQNPRHKITKRGQNVTFRCDPISEHNRLYWYRQTLGQGPEFLTYFQNEAQLEKSRLLSDRFSAERPKGSFSTLEIQRTEQGDSAMYLCASGRDGYTFGSGTRLTVV.